This is a list of T cell receptor beta chains from one sample in a study of cytomegalovirus exposure and HLA in healthy donors. Method: immunoSEQ multiplex PCR; TCRdb's copy keeps in-frame clones and lacks some. The sample gives about 52,000 clones, 65% to 80% of which show up once; roughly 9.2% is in the top ten. Material: PBMCs. The receptors shown here come from a woman in her 50s in good health and CMV-seronegative. The CDR3 runs from the conserved cysteine through the conserved F or W. A D gene is named only where the DNA matches it firmly. Only part of the rows carry a size: once, few, many, or a class if the clone is expanded.

d_gene,abundance,v_gene,j_gene,CDR3nt,CDR3aa
TRBD1,once,TRBV10-2,TRBJ2-2,TGCGCCAGTCGACGGGACAGTTACACCGGGGAGCTGTTTTTT,CASRRDSYTGELFF
-,-,TRBV2,TRBJ1-4,TGTGCCAGCAGTGTACAGGGTCTGGAAAAACTGTTTTTT,CASSVQGLEKLFF
-,-,TRBV7-8,TRBJ2-7,TGTGCCAGCAGCTTATCCAACGCGGCGGCCGAGCAGTACTTC,CASSLSNAAAEQYF
TRBD2,-,TRBV6-1,TRBJ2-1,TGTGCCAGCAGTGAAGGGCTAGCGGATCTTAACAATGAGCAGTTCTTC,CASSEGLADLNNEQFF
TRBD1,few,TRBV18,TRBJ1-4,TGTGCATCGCGACGGGACAGGTTCGAAAAACTGTTTTTT,CASRRDRFEKLFF
-,-,TRBV6-5,TRBJ2-7,TGTGCCAGCAGTTACTCGGTGGACAATCCCTACGAGCAGTACTTC,CASSYSVDNPYEQYF
-,-,TRBV6-6,TRBJ2-7,TGTGCCAGCAGGACGCAGGGCTCCTACGAGCAGTACTTC,CASRTQGSYEQYF
-,-,TRBV11-2,TRBJ1-3,TGTGCCAGCAGCTTACTCAGGGAAAGAAGATACACCATATATTTT,CASSLLRERRYTIYF
TRBD2,-,TRBV30,TRBJ2-2,TGTGCCTGCCTCCAACTAGCGGGGGGAACCGGGGAGCTGTTTTTT,CACLQLAGGTGELFF
-,few,TRBV7-3,TRBJ1-1,TGTGCCAGCAGCTTAACAGGGGAATCGAACACTGAAGCTTTCTTT,CASSLTGESNTEAFF